The T cell receptor (beta chain) described here comes from a study of cytomegalovirus exposure and HLA in healthy donors. PCR employed 60 Vbeta and 13 Jbeta primers. Clones were read by immunoSEQ multiplex PCR, and TCRdb kept only the in-frame ones, dropping some. The sample lists roughly 70,000 clones; roughly 70% were seen once. The CDR3 has 15 residues. The junction had 8 bases not matched to a gene; V was cut back by 4 bases and J by 5 bases. In germline, CDR1 is MNHNY, CDR2 SVGAGI (reference sequence). The sequenced sample was PBMCs. This clonotype was obtained from a man in his sixties or seventies in good health and CMV-seronegative. The V and J genes are TRBV6-6 and TRBJ2-7, with 10 bases lining up with TRBD2. The CDR3 region is CASSSGLAGDDEQYF. DNA of the CDR3: TGTGCCAGCAGTTCGGGTCTAGCGGGAGACGACGAGCAGTACTTC.